This T cell receptor (beta chain) was identified during a study of CD8+ T cells in alopecia areata (dated by TCRdb to the late 2010s). Describing the broader study: The treated patients, all with moderate-to-severe alopecia areata, were enrolled in an open-label pilot trial of oral tofacitinib given at 5 to 10 mg twice daily. immunoSEQ multiplex PCR using 35 Vbeta forward primers and 13 Jbeta reverse primers was used to amplify TCRbeta CDR3 regions. Biopsies were taken from tofacitinib-treated patients at baseline and at 4 and 24 weeks of treatment, and a later scalp biopsy was taken in several of the tofacitinib-treated patients. Clonality in the scalp was compared among normal scalp (n=4), patchy alopecia areata scalp (n=8), and alopecia totalis/universalis scalp (n=8). High-throughput TCRbeta sequencing was used to examine T cell clonal expansion in alopecia areata in both the C3H/HeJ mouse model and human patients. Patients received tofacitinib for 6 to 18 months and were then followed off drug for 6 months to check for delayed response and recurrence. Human TCRbeta sequencing covered scalp tissue and sorted CD4+ and CD8+ peripheral blood T cells from patchy and totalis/universalis alopecia areata patients and healthy controls. RNA came from the PAXgene miRNA kit for fixed scalp, the miRNeasy kit for PBMCs, and the RNeasy kit for mouse skin.

On the study overall, not on this receptor specifically: Scalp TCR repertoire analysis is complicated because resident alphabeta T cells in normal human skin are also sequenced, whereas mouse skin is dominated by gammadelta T cells. Compared with mice, TCR sequences shared between patients were less clear, possibly partly because of HLA diversity across the patient population. Higher clonality and more expanded CD8+ clones were observed in lesional scalp than in normal scalp, particularly in alopecia totalis/universalis, a finding suggestive of antigenic drive.

To prepare the library, the immunoSEQ multiplex PCR assay was applied. RNA was extracted from all samples and reverse transcribed into cDNA, which served as template for TCR sequencing. SuperScript III was used for first-strand cDNA synthesis, primed with a 2:1 mix of oligo-dT and random hexamers. A synthetic immune receptor repertoire was used to assess amplification bias, and residual bias was removed computationally. Concerning the study's data processing: Raw reads were preprocessed to remove errors, and CDR3 was defined according to IMGT conventions as the region from the conserved cysteine to phenylalanine. Clonality was computed by normalizing Shannon entropy by log2 of the number of productive unique TCRs and subtracting the result from 1. Scalp TCRbeta sequences were cross-referenced with sorted blood CD4 and CD8 repertoires so that the CD4 or CD8 identity of scalp clones could be inferred. Entries here come from immuneACCESS through TCRdb and include only in-frame sequences with V and J called. Some clones fail to appear in such tables; in the studies checked, an unresolved V gene covers under half of the shortfall, and the cause of the remainder is unknown. V and J calls and clone size come straight from that table; D and trimming were deduced from the DNA. The sample has 13,000 to 15,000 clones on record, 50% to 70% of them singletons. Clones ranked in the top ten supply approximately 10% of the sample.

CDR1 and CDR2 are read off the germline V gene as ENHRY and SYGVKD. Reading from cysteine to phenylalanine, the CDR3 counts 18 amino acids. Only CDR3 DNA remains: 54 bases, in frame from the first base. For this chain, trimming is 6 bases at the V end and 0 bases at the J end, and the number of junction bases without a gene match is 15. The sample's time point, from its label and the paper: baseline before oral tofacitinib. From alopecia areata patients, peripheral blood was collected along with lesional scalp punch biopsies. Human scalp biopsies were immediately fixed in PAXgene tissue containers. Based on its abundance in the sample, this clone is medium-sized (0.01 to 0.1%). Its antigen has not been determined. Within one base of it there is no much larger clone, and no base qualities were kept.

The TCR was taken from a human donor with alopecia areata. The V and J genes are TRBV10-3 and TRBJ1-1; 8 of the junction bases match TRBD1. Sequenced material: skin, taken at week 0. At the DNA level, the sequence is TGTGCCATCAGGGACTTCTACGCAGGGACAGGAATGAACACTGAAGCTTTCTTT. Translated, it gives CAIRDFYAGTGMNTEAFF.